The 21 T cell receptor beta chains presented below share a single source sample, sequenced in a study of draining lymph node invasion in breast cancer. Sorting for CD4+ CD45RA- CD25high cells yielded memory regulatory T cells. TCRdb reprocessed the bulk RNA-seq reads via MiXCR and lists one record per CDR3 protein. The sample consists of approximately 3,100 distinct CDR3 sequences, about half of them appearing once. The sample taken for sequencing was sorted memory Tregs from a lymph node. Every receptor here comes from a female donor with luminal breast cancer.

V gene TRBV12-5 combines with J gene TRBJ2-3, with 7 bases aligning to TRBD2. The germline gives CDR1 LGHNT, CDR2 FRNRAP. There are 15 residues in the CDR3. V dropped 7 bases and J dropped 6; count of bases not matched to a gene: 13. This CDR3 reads CASALGRGRMDTQYF. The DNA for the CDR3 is TGTGCTAGTGCCCTAGGGAGGGGCCGGATGGATACGCAGTATTTT.

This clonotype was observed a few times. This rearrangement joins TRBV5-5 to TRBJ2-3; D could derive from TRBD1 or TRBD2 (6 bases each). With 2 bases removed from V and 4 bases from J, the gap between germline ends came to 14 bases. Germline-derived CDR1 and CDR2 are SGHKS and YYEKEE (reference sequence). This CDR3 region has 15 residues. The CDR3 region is CASSFGAGEADTQYF. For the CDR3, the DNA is TGTGCCAGCAGCTTCGGGGCAGGGGAGGCAGATACGCAGTATTTT.

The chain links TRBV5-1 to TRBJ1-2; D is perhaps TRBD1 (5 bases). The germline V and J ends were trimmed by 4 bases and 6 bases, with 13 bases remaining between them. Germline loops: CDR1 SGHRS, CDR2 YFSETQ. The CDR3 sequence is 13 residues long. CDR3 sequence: CASSRGRDDGYTF. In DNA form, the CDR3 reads TGCGCCAGCAGCCGCGGCAGGGACGATGGCTACACCTTC.

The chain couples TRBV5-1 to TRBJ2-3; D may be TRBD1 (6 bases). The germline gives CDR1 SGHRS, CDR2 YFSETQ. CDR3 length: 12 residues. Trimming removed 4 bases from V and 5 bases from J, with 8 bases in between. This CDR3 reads CASSQGRDTQYF. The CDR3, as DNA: TGCGCCAGCAGCCAGGGGCGAGATACGCAGTATTTT.

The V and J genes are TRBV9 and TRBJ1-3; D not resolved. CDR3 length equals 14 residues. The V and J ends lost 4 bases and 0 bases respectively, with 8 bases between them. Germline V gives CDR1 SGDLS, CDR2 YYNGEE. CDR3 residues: CASSPRSSGNTIYF. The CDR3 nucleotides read TGTGCCAGCAGCCCCCGAAGCTCTGGAAACACCATATATTTT.

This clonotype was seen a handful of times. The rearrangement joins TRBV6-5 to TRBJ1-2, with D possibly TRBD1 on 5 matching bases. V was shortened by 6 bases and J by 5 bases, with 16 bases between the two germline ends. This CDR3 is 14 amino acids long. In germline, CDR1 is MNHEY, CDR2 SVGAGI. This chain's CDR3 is CASSESVRAYGYTF. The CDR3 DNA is TGTGCCAGCAGCGAATCGGTCAGGGCGTATGGCTACACCTTC.

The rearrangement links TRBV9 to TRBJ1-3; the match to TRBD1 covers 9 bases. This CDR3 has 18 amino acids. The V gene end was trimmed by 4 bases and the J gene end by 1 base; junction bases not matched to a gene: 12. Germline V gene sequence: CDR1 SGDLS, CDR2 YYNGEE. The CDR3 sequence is CASSPRFGTGFSGNTIYF. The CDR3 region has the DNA TGTGCCAGCAGCCCTCGGTTCGGGACAGGGTTTTCTGGAAACACCATATATTTT.

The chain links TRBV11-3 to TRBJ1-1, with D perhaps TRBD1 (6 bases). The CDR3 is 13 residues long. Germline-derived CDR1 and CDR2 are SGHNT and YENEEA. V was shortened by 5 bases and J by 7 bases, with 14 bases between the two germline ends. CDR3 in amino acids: CASSEGGQNEAFF. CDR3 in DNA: TGTGCCAGCAGCGAAGGGGGACAAAATGAAGCTTTCTTT.

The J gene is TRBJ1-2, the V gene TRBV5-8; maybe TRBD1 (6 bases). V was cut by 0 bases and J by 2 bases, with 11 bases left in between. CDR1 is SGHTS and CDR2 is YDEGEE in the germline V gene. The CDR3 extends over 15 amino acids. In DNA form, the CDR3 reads TGTGCCAGCAGCTTGGCCACAGGGTCGAACTATGGCTACACCTTC. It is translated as CASSLATGSNYGYTF.

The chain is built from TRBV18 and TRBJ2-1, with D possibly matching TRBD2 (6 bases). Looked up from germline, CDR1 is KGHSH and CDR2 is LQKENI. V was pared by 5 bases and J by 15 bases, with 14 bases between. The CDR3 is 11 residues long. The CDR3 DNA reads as TGTGCCAGCTCATTTCGACTAGACCGGTTCTTC. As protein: CASSFRLDRFF. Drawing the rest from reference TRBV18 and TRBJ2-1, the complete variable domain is NAGVMQNPRHLVRRRGQEARLRCSPMKGHSHVYWYRQLPEEGLKFMVYLQKENIIDESGMPKERFSAEFPKEGPSILRIQQVVRGDSAAYFCASSFRLDRFFGPGTRLTVL.

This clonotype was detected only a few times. The CDR3, as DNA: TGCAGTGCTTCCCCCAGCGGGAGGGCCACCGGGGAGCTGTTTTTT. Translating gives CSASPSGRATGELFF. V gene TRBV20-1 combines with J gene TRBJ2-2; 10 nucleotides align to TRBD2. From germline, CDR1 is DFQATT and CDR2 SNEGSKA (reference sequence). This CDR3 comprises 15 residues. The V and J ends lost 5 bases and 4 bases, in that order; junction bases with no gene match: 7.

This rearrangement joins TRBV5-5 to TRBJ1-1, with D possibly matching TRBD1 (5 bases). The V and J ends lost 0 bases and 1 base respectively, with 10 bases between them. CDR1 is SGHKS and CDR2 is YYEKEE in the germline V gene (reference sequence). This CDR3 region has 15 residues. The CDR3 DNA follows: TGTGCCAGCAGCTTGGCTGGGACTCCGAACACTGAAGCTTTCTTT. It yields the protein CASSLAGTPNTEAFF.

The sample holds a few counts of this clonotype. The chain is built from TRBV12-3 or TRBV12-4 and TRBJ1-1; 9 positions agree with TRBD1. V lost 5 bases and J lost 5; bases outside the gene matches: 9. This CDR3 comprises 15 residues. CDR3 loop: CASSPDRGVGTEAFF. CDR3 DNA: TGTGCCAGCAGTCCTGACAGGGGGGTAGGGACTGAAGCTTTCTTT.

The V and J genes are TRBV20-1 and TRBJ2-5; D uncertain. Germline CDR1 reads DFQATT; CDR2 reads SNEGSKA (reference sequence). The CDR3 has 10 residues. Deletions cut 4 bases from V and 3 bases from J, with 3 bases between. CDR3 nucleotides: TGCAGTGCTAAAAAAGAGACCCAGTACTTC. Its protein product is CSAKKETQYF.

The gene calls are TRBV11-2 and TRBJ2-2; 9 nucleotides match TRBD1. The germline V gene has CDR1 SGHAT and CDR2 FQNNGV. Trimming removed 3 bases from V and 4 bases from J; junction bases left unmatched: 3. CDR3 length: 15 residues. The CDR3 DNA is TGTGCCAGCAGCTTGGGGACAGGGCCCACCGGGGAGCTGTTTTTT. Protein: CASSLGTGPTGELFF.

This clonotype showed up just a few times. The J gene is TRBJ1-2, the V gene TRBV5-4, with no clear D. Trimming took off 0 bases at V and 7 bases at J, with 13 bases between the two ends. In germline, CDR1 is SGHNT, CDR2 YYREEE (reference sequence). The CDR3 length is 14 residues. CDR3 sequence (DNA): TGTGCCAGCAGCTTGGAGACATCGTACTCTGGCTACACCTTC. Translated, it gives CASSLETSYSGYTF.

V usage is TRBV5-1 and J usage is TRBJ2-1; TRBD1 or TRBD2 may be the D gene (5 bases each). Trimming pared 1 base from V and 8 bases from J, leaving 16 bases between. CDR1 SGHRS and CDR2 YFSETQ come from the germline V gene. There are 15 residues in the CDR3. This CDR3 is CASSLNRGVGDEQFF. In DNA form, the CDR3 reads TGCGCCAGCAGCTTGAACCGGGGCGTCGGAGATGAGCAGTTCTTC.

The CDR3 region has the DNA TGTGCCAGCAGTTTCTGGGAAGTAAGCACAGATACGCAGTATTTT. Protein product: CASSFWEVSTDTQYF. This chain connects TRBV12-3 or TRBV12-4 to TRBJ2-3; D is unresolved. With 3 bases removed from V and 0 bases from J, the gap between germline ends came to 10 bases. This CDR3 has 15 amino acids.

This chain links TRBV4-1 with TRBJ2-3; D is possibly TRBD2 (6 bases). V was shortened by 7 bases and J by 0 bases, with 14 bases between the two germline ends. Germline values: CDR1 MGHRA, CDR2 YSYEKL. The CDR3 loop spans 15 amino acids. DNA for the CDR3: TGCGCCAGCACGATCCGGGGGACTAGCACAGATACGCAGTATTTT. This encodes CASTIRGTSTDTQYF.

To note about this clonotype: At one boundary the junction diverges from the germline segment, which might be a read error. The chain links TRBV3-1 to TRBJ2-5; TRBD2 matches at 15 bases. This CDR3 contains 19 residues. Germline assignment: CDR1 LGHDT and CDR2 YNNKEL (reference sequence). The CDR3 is CASSQDVGLAGGPEETLYF. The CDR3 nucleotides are TGTGCCAGCAGCCAAGATGTAGGACTAGCGGGGGGGCCGGAAGAGACCCTGTACTTC.

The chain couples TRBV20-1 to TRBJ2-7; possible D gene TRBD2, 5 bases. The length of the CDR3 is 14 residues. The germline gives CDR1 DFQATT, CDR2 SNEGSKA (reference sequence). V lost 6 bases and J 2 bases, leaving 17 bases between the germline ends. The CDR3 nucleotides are TGCAGTGCAACTCCGACCGGGAAACCCTACGAGCAGTACTTC. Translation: CSATPTGKPYEQYF.